The 18 T cell receptor beta chains given below trace back to one sample, sequenced in a study of T cell repertoires in cytomegalovirus infection (dated by TCRdb to about 2019). The data were produced on an Illumina HiSeq 1500. TCRdb ran its own pipeline on the public reads, namely fastp trimming at Q25 and MiXCR clone calling, and kept in-frame beta chains. Rows merge per CDR3 protein into single entries with the most common DNA and genes. The sample table lists 550,000 to 850,000 distinct CDR3 sequences, 30% to 40% of them with a count of one. In total, the top ten clones hold around a sixth of the sample. Their antigen targets remain unknown. This sample's treatment or condition label indicates: in vitro stimulation with specific CMV peptide epitopes to enrich CMV-specific T cells. Sequencing used cultured PBMCs, obtained from culture after CMV antigen stimulation. Source of these receptors: a human donor in good health (CMV status not recorded). Some clones in this sample may be carry-over from other donors' samples.

The CDR3 spells CSAGDGDTEAFF. CDR3 DNA sequence: TGCAGCGCTGGGGACGGGGACACTGAAGCTTTCTTT. The gene calls are TRBV29-1 and TRBJ1-1; TRBD1 is a possible D gene (5 bases). CDR3 length: 12 amino acids. V shed 7 bases and J shed 3 bases, with 12 bases lying between them. In germline, CDR1 is SQVTM, CDR2 ANQGSEA. Variable domain in full (rest from reference TRBV29-1 and TRBJ1-1): SAVISQKPSRDICQRGTSLTIQCQVDSQVTMMFWYRQQPGQSLTLIATANQGSEATYESGFVIDKFPISRPNLTFSTLTVSNMSPEDSSIYLCSAGDGDTEAFFGQGTRLTVV.

The J gene is TRBJ1-3, the V gene TRBV5-1, with TRBD1 as a possible D gene (5 bases). This CDR3 region has 16 residues. The germline V gene has CDR1 SGHRS and CDR2 YFSETQ. Between the trimmed V and J ends, which lost 2 bases and 1 base, there was a span of 13 bases. The CDR3 loop is CASSFEAGGSGNTIYF. CDR3 coding DNA: TGCGCCAGCAGCTTCGAGGCCGGGGGTTCTGGAAACACCATATATTTT.

This clonotype was counted only a few times. The CDR3, as DNA: TGTGCCAGCAGTCCGACAGGTTCGGGGGAGCAGTACTTC. This sequence encodes CASSPTGSGEQYF. This chain links TRBV2 with TRBJ2-7, with a weak D call TRBD1 (6 bases). Trimming took 5 bases from V and 7 from J, leaving 15 bases between them. The length of the CDR3 is 13 residues. Looked up from germline, CDR1 is SNHLY and CDR2 is FYNNEI.

This clonotype was counted a few times. The chain links TRBV30 to TRBJ2-3; 9 bases agree with TRBD2. Germline V gene lookup returns CDR1 GTSNPN and CDR2 SVGIG (reference sequence). The CDR3 has 14 amino acids. V trimming: 4 bases; J trimming: 0 bases; junction bases outside the gene matches: 2. The CDR3 here is CAWTSGTSTDTQYF. In DNA form, the CDR3 reads TGTGCCTGGACTAGCGGGACCAGCACAGATACGCAGTATTTT.

Many counts were recorded for this clonotype. The rearrangement joins TRBV7-8 to TRBJ1-4; no clear D gene. V was pared by 2 bases and J by 8 bases, with 18 bases between. The germline CDR1 and CDR2 sequences are SGHVS and FQNEAQ. This CDR3 has 16 residues. The CDR3 DNA sequence: TGTGCCAGCAGCTTACTGAGCGCGACGGAGCGGGAAAAACTGTTTTTT. Translating it yields CASSLLSATEREKLFF. Full variable domain (missing parts from reference TRBV7-8 and TRBJ1-4): GAGVSQSPRYKVAKRGQDVALRCDPISGHVSLFWYQQALGQGPEFLTYFQNEAQLDKSGLPSDRFFAERPEGSVSTLKIQRTQQEDSAVYLCASSLLSATEREKLFFGSGTQLSVL.

This rearrangement joins TRBV12-3 or TRBV12-4 to TRBJ2-1, with 8 nucleotides matching TRBD1. With 5 bases clipped from V and 9 bases from J, the junction kept 9 bases outside the gene matches. The CDR3 runs 14 residues. The chain's CDR3 is CASSLFRGRGEQFF. Written as DNA, the CDR3 is TGTGCCAGCAGTCTTTTCAGGGGGCGAGGTGAGCAGTTCTTC.

The rearrangement uses TRBV18 and TRBJ1-1; 9 bases map to TRBD1. The CDR3 spans 14 residues. Germline loops: CDR1 KGHSH, CDR2 LQKENI. V lost 0 bases and J lost 11; bases outside the gene matches: 7. The CDR3 is CASSPPGDRAAAFF. CDR3 sequence (DNA): TGTGCCAGCTCACCACCGGGGGACAGGGCTGCGGCTTTCTTT. Combining the CDR3 with reference TRBV18 and TRBJ1-1 gives the whole variable domain NAGVMQNPRHLVRRRGQEARLRCSPMKGHSHVYWYRQLPEEGLKFMVYLQKENIIDESGMPKERFSAEFPKEGPSILRIQQVVRGDSAAYFCASSPPGDRAAAFFGQGTRLTVV.

This clonotype was seen only a few times. This CDR3 reads CASSFGGGPGYEQYF. The CDR3 nucleotides read TGTGCCAGCAGCTTTGGCGGAGGGCCGGGGTACGAGCAGTACTTC. V usage is TRBV7-2 and J usage is TRBJ2-7, with D maybe TRBD2 (6 bases). In germline, CDR1 is SGHTA, CDR2 FQGNSA. The V and J ends lost 3 bases and 4 bases respectively, with 16 bases between them. The CDR3 extends over 15 amino acids.

The chain employs TRBV12-3 or TRBV12-4 and TRBJ1-4, with a tentative D call TRBD1 (5 bases). Trimming left V 2 bases short and J 6 bases short, with 10 bases between. The CDR3 consists of 14 residues. The CDR3 loop is CASSLRREDEKLFF. CDR3 DNA sequence: TGTGCCAGCAGTTTACGCAGGGAGGATGAAAAACTGTTTTTT.

V gene TRBV4-1 combines with J gene TRBJ1-2; no reliable D call. The CDR3 consists of 13 residues. CDR1 is MGHRA, CDR2 YSYEKL, per germline. V lost 3 bases and J lost 1, with 6 bases in between. The CDR3 DNA follows: TGCGCCAGCAGCCAGGAGAATAACTATGGCTACACCTTC. Translation gives CASSQENNYGYTF.

The chain has TRBV29-1 and TRBJ2-5; D is unresolved. The CDR3 consists of 12 residues. Germline V gene data show CDR1 as SQVTM and CDR2 as ANQGSEA. V lost 2 bases and J 2 bases, leaving 6 bases between the germline ends. The CDR3 DNA follows: TGCAGCGTTGAATTGCCGCAAGAGACCCAGTACTTC. Translated, it gives CSVELPQETQYF.

This clonotype came up once. The rearrangement joins TRBV20-1 to TRBJ2-5, with 8 bases lining up with TRBD2. There are 15 residues in the CDR3. The germline V gene encodes CDR1 DFQATT and CDR2 SNEGSKA (reference sequence). V shed 0 bases, J shed 1 base, and the junction held 4 bases outside the gene matches. The CDR3 DNA reads as TGCAGTGCTAGAGATCACACTAGCGGCCAAGAGACCCAGTACTTC. This codes for CSARDHTSGQETQYF.

The chain uses TRBV7-2 and TRBJ2-2; TRBD1 matches at 10 bases. CDR3 size: 15 residues. V trimming: 5 bases; J trimming: 6 bases; junction bases outside the gene matches: 6. CDR1 is SGHTA, CDR2 FQGNSA, per germline. The DNA for the CDR3 is TGTGCCAGCAGCCCCCTCGGACAGGGGGCCGGGGAGCTGTTTTTT. As protein: CASSPLGQGAGELFF.

This chain links TRBV19 with TRBJ2-2; D remains unclear. Germline CDR1 LNHDA, CDR2 SQIVND (reference sequence). Trimming removed 4 bases at V and 4 bases at J, with 13 bases between. This CDR3 region has 15 residues. The CDR3 is CASSNGLLTTGELFF. Written as DNA, the CDR3 is TGTGCCAGTAGTAACGGTCTCCTAACCACCGGGGAGCTGTTTTTT.

The chain uses TRBV19 and TRBJ2-7; D not resolved. Germline CDR1 LNHDA, CDR2 SQIVND (reference sequence). V lost 3 bases to trimming and J lost 13 bases, with 10 bases between them. CDR3 size: 10 residues. Here the CDR3 reads CASSIEGDYF. Here the CDR3 DNA reads TGTGCCAGTAGTATTGAAGGTGATTACTTC.

The chain employs TRBV4-1 and TRBJ1-6; the D gene is possibly TRBD1 (5 bases). The V end lost 1 base, the J end lost 7 bases, and 17 bases lay between the germline ends. The CDR3 loop spans 17 amino acids. The germline V gene encodes CDR1 MGHRA and CDR2 YSYEKL. CDR3 residues: CASSQAGARDINSPLHF. CDR3 DNA: TGCGCCAGCAGCCAAGCAGGCGCCAGGGATATCAATTCACCCCTCCACTTT.

The genes are TRBV2 and TRBJ1-2; 7 bases agree with TRBD1. This CDR3 has 13 amino acids. Germline V gives CDR1 SNHLY, CDR2 FYNNEI. Losses at the gene ends were 7 bases for V and 1 base for J; bases not matched to a gene: 3. The DNA of the CDR3 is TGTGCCAGCATCCGGGACAGTAACTATGGCTACACCTTC. This codes for CASIRDSNYGYTF.

This chain joins TRBV6-5 and TRBJ2-3, with 7 bases fitting TRBD2. Trimming cost V 0 bases and J 1 base; bases outside gene matches: 7. The CDR3 is made up of 17 amino acids. CDR1 is MNHEY and CDR2 is SVGAGI in the germline V gene. The CDR3 loop reads CASSYSSGSGGTDTQYF. The CDR3, as DNA: TGTGCCAGCAGTTACTCGTCCGGGAGCGGGGGCACAGATACGCAGTATTTT.